The 15 T cell receptor beta chains below were found in one sample sequenced in a study of technical replicates of blood from four donors. Profiling relied on immunoSEQ multiplex PCR, and the TCRdb table lists in-frame clones only, not all of them. The table includes approximately 84,000 clones, 95% to 98% detected once. The source material was T cells isolated from PBMCs. These receptors all stem from a human donor in good health.

This chain links TRBV7-2 with TRBJ2-5; 10 bases line up with TRBD2. This CDR3 region has 16 residues. V shed 5 bases and J 5 bases; nucleotides not matched to a gene: 11. CDR1 SGHTA and CDR2 FQGNSA come from the germline V gene. CDR3 amino acids: CASSLWSGRGGETQYF. CDR3 nucleotide sequence: TGTGCCAGCAGCCTATGGAGCGGGAGGGGCGGTGAGACCCAGTACTTC.

The chain combines TRBV11-2 with TRBJ1-3; D is unresolved. The CDR3 is 16 residues long. Germline CDR1 is SGHAT and CDR2 is FQNNGV. The V end was cut by 4 bases, the J end by 0 bases, with 13 bases between. The CDR3 DNA reads TGTGCCAGCAGCTCGTTGACTTGGAGCTCTGGAAACACCATATATTTT. Residues: CASSSLTWSSGNTIYF.

The chain joins TRBV10-3 to TRBJ1-2, with TRBD1 as a possible D gene (5 bases). The CDR3 has 14 amino acids. Trimming pared 3 bases from V and 0 bases from J, leaving 8 bases between. Germline CDR1 and CDR2: ENHRY and SYGVKD. The CDR3 here is CAISDQGANYGYTF. The CDR3 DNA sequence: TGTGCCATCAGTGACCAGGGTGCTAACTATGGCTACACCTTC.

The chain combines TRBV6-1 with TRBJ1-1; D remains unclear. Germline V gene lookup returns CDR1 MNHNS and CDR2 SASEGT. Trimming shortened V by 10 bases and J by 2 bases, and 14 bases separated the two germline ends. The CDR3 is made up of 13 amino acids. For the CDR3, the DNA is TGTGCCACCCAACGACTTTTAAACACTGAAGCTTTCTTT. Its protein is CATQRLLNTEAFF.

The rearrangement joins TRBV12-5 to TRBJ1-6; D is possibly TRBD1 (6 bases). Between the trimmed V and J ends, which lost 0 bases and 6 bases, there was a span of 18 bases. The length of the CDR3 is 18 residues. CDR1 is LGHNT and CDR2 is FRNRAP in the germline V gene. CDR3 residues: CASGLVLVRGVSNSPLHF. In nucleotides, the CDR3 is TGTGCTAGTGGTTTGGTACTAGTCAGGGGAGTTAGTAATTCACCCCTCCACTTT.

The V gene is TRBV6-1, the J gene TRBJ1-2; D is unclear. CDR1 MNHNS and CDR2 SASEGT come from the germline V gene. The germline V and J ends were trimmed by 7 bases and 6 bases, with 21 bases remaining between them. The CDR3 is made up of 15 amino acids. The CDR3 here is CASTGLTQAPHGYTF. CDR3 in DNA: TGTGCCAGCACCGGATTGACGCAGGCTCCCCATGGCTACACCTTC.

For this clone: Other DNA variants within this sample encode the same CDR3. This chain links TRBV5-1 with TRBJ1-3, with D possibly TRBD1 on 5 matching bases. In germline, CDR1 is SGHRS, CDR2 YFSETQ. Trimming removed 3 bases from V and 4 bases from J, with 11 bases in between. The CDR3 has 14 residues. The CDR3 protein is CASSSQGSGNTIYF. CDR3 coding DNA: TGCGCCAGCAGCTCTCAGGGATCCGGAAACACCATATATTTT.

This rearrangement joins TRBV7-9 to TRBJ2-2; the D is unclear. V was shortened by 3 bases and J by 6 bases, with 11 bases between the two germline ends. CDR1 and CDR2 (germline): SEHNR, FQNEAQ (reference sequence). The CDR3 extends over 14 amino acids. The CDR3 here is CASSLFPQAGELFF. The CDR3, as DNA: TGTGCCAGCAGCTTGTTTCCCCAGGCCGGGGAGCTGTTTTTT.

The chain has TRBV18 and TRBJ1-1; D perhaps matches TRBD1 (5 bases). Germline V gene data show CDR1 as KGHSH and CDR2 as LQKENI. The length of the CDR3 is 16 residues. With 5 bases removed from V and 1 base from J, the gap between germline ends came to 17 bases. Written as DNA, the CDR3 is TGTGCCAGCTCATCGCCAGGGAGGTTGGGGAACACTGAAGCTTTCTTT. It yields the protein CASSSPGRLGNTEAFF.

V usage is TRBV6-1 and J usage is TRBJ1-5, with a tentative D call TRBD1 (5 bases). The CDR3 has 13 amino acids. V dropped 1 base and J dropped 9 bases, with 10 bases sitting between them. Germline V CDR1 and CDR2: MNHNS, SASEGT. The CDR3, as DNA: TGTGCCAGCAGTGAAGTCCCCGGGGGGCCCCAGCATTTT. Translation: CASSEVPGGPQHF.

The chain links TRBV5-1 to TRBJ2-7, with 7 bases lining up with TRBD2. CDR3 length: 15 residues. Germline V gene sequence: CDR1 SGHRS, CDR2 YFSETQ. The junction had 6 bases not matched to a gene; V was cut back by 0 bases and J by 3 bases. The CDR3 nucleotides read TGCGCCAGCAGCTTGGGAGCGGGACGCGGCTACGAGCAGTACTTC. Protein product: CASSLGAGRGYEQYF. Full variable domain (outside the CDR3, taken from reference TRBV5-1 and TRBJ2-7): KAGVTQTPRYLIKTRGQQVTLSCSPISGHRSVSWYQQTPGQGLQFLFEYFSETQRNKGNFPGRFSGRQFSNSRSEMNVSTLELGDSALYLCASSLGAGRGYEQYFGPGTRLTVT.

Only one count was recorded for this clone. This chain uses TRBV19 with TRBJ1-6, with 7 bases aligning to TRBD1. V gave up 4 bases and J gave up 4 bases; unmatched junction bases: 7. Germline lookup yields CDR1 LNHDA and CDR2 SQIVND (reference sequence). This CDR3 spans 16 amino acids. CDR3 nucleotide sequence: TGTGCCAGTAGTAAGGAGGGGGCAGGTTATAATTCACCCCTCCACTTT. Translating it yields CASSKEGAGYNSPLHF.

The J gene is TRBJ2-1, the V gene TRBV5-1; 9 nucleotides align to TRBD2. The germline CDR1 and CDR2 sequences are SGHRS and YFSETQ. V shed 3 bases and J 1 base; nucleotides not matched to a gene: 14. This CDR3 has 19 amino acids. This CDR3 reads CASSSPAKKLAGSYNEQFF. As DNA, the CDR3 is TGCGCCAGCAGCTCCCCCGCAAAAAAACTAGCGGGTTCCTACAATGAGCAGTTCTTC.

The chain employs TRBV11-3 and TRBJ2-1; D perhaps matches TRBD1 (6 bases). Trimming removed 1 base at V and 4 bases at J, with 11 bases between. Looked up from germline, CDR1 is SGHNT and CDR2 is YENEEA. CDR3 size: 15 residues. The CDR3 sequence is CASSLAGTSYNEQFF. The CDR3 bases are TGTGCCAGCAGCTTAGCGGGGACATCATACAATGAGCAGTTCTTC. Drawing the rest from reference TRBV11-3 and TRBJ2-1, the complete variable domain is EAGVVQSPRYKIIEKKQPVAFWCNPISGHNTLYWYLQNLGQGPELLIRYENEEAVDDSQLPKDRFSAERLKGVDSTLKIQPAELGDSAVYLCASSLAGTSYNEQFFGPGTRLTVL.

The chain recombines TRBV7-3 with TRBJ2-2; D is ambiguous. There are 13 residues in the CDR3. V dropped 6 bases and J dropped 7 bases, with 12 bases sitting between them. Germline values: CDR1 SGHTA, CDR2 FQGTGA. The CDR3 DNA follows: TGTGCCAGCAGGCCCAATCCAGGCGGGGAGCTGTTTTTT. It specifies CASRPNPGGELFF.